This T cell receptor beta chain was documented in a study of cytomegalovirus exposure and HLA in healthy donors. Findings and limits, study-wide: The authors later linked a missense DCLRE1C variant to TCR beta V- and J-gene trimming.

With V trimmed by 5 bases and J by 4 bases, 7 bases remained unmatched. The CDR3 consists of 15 residues. Looked up from germline, CDR1 is SGHDN and CDR2 is FVKESK. In the PCR, 60 Vbeta and 13 Jbeta primers were used. Libraries were prepared by immunoSEQ multiplex PCR; TCRdb keeps only in-frame clonotypes and omits some of them. The table lists around 140,000 clones, roughly 71% of them singletons, with more than 1.1% in the top ten. A remark on this clone: The antigen is not known.

The chain employs TRBV14 and TRBJ2-3; 9 nucleotides line up with TRBD2. The sequence derives from a woman in her forties in good health and CMV-seronegative. The specimen sequenced was PBMCs. CDR3 sequence reads: CASSRRGGGADTQYF. DNA for the CDR3: TGTGCCAGCAGCAGACGGGGCGGGGGGGCAGATACGCAGTATTTT.